Sequencing of this T cell receptor beta chain was carried out in a study of T cell repertoires in cytomegalovirus infection. With regard to this clonotype: Its antigen is currently unknown.

TCRdb independently ran MiXCR on the reads; one entry per CDR3 protein. The data hold about half a million distinct CDR3 sequences, with roughly 42% observed a single time. The source was cultured PBMCs, collected from culture after CMV antigen stimulation. The receptor was derived from a human donor in good health (CMV status not recorded). Some clones in this sample may be carry-over from other donors' samples.

In DNA form, the CDR3 reads TGTGCCAGCAGTTACTTCTTCGCGGAACGGGAGCGCGAGCAGTACTTC. Residues: CASSYFFAEREREQYF. This rearrangement joins TRBV6-2 or TRBV6-3 to TRBJ2-7; D possibly corresponds to TRBD2 (6 bases). Trimming stripped 1 base from V and 6 bases from J, with 19 bases between. Germline assignment: CDR1 MNHEY and CDR2 SVGEGT. The CDR3 contains 16 residues.